A selection of T cell receptor beta chains follows, all from one sample in a study of cytomegalovirus exposure and HLA in healthy donors. Method: immunoSEQ multiplex PCR; TCRdb's copy keeps in-frame clones and lacks some. This table lists 60,000 to 75,000 clones. The specimen sequenced was PBMCs. The receptors were gathered from a young woman in good health and CMV-seronegative. Both conserved end residues are part of each CDR3. The D gene is left open where the match is weak.

cdr3_nt cdr3_aa d_call j_call v_call cdr3_length
TGTGCCAGCTCACCGGCGGGACAGGGGGCAACAGATACGCAGTATTTT CASSPAGQGATDTQYF TRBD1 TRBJ2-3 TRBV18 16
TGTGCCTCCCGAGCAGCGGACAGTGCCTATGGCTACACCTTC CASRAADSAYGYTF - TRBJ1-2 TRBV10-3 14
TGTGCCAGTAGTTCCTTACCGGGACACACAGCCTACGAGCAGTACTTC CASSSLPGHTAYEQYF - TRBJ2-7 TRBV19 16
TGCGCCAGCAAGGTGGGACAGGGTGTCACTGAAGCTTTCTTT CASKVGQGVTEAFF TRBD1 TRBJ1-1 TRBV10-2 14
TGTGCCAGCAGTTCGGACCTAGCGGGAGGCGGGGAGCTGTTTTTT CASSSDLAGGGELFF TRBD2 TRBJ2-2 TRBV27 15
TGCGCCAGCAGCCTGTTCCAGGGGGCGGACACTGAAGCTTTCTTT CASSLFQGADTEAFF TRBD1 TRBJ1-1 TRBV4-3 15
TGCAGCGTTGCGGTGGTAAGCACAGATACGCAGTATTTT CSVAVVSTDTQYF - TRBJ2-3 TRBV29-1 13
TGCGCCAGCAGCCAAGGGAGCTACGAGCAGTACTTC CASSQGSYEQYF - TRBJ2-7 TRBV4-1 12
TGTGCCAGCTCACCCTCGAGCGGGTTAGGAAATGAAAAACTGTTTTTT CASSPSSGLGNEKLFF - TRBJ1-4 TRBV18 16
TGTGCCAGCAGCCACCTCAGGGGTCAGCCCCAGCATTTT CASSHLRGQPQHF - TRBJ1-5 TRBV4-2 13
TGTGCCAGCGGATCTAGCGAATTGACAGATACGCAGTATTTT CASGSSELTDTQYF - TRBJ2-3 TRBV27 14
TGTGCCAGCAGTTCCGGGAGAACGCGGGGCTACACCTTC CASSSGRTRGYTF - TRBJ1-2 TRBV28 13
TGCAGCGTTGAAGGGTCTAGGACAGGGTTGGCCTACGAGCAGTACTTC CSVEGSRTGLAYEQYF TRBD1 TRBJ2-7 TRBV29-1 16
TGTGCCAGCAGGCCAGGGGGCGTGGACACTGAAGCTTTCTTT CASRPGGVDTEAFF TRBD1 TRBJ1-1 TRBV28 14
TGTGCCAGTAGTGCCCGCGGGACGGAGACTTTTAGCAATCAGCCCCAGCATTTT CASSARGTETFSNQPQHF - TRBJ1-5 TRBV19 18
TGCAGCTCCGGGACTAGCGACTACAATGAGCAGTTCTTC CSSGTSDYNEQFF TRBD2 TRBJ2-1 TRBV29-1 13
TGTGCCAGCAGTTACGGAGGGCTCTACAATCAGCCCCAGCATTTT CASSYGGLYNQPQHF - TRBJ1-5 TRBV6-5 15
TGTGCCAGCAGCTTAGCACTTTTAGGGGGGGGTGAGCAGTTCTTC CASSLALLGGGEQFF - TRBJ2-1 TRBV11-2 15
TGTGCCATCAGTGAGGGTTCGGGACAGGGTAGTTCACCCCTCCACTTT CAISEGSGQGSSPLHF TRBD1 TRBJ1-6 TRBV10-3 16
TGTGCCAGCAGTTACGGGGACACGGCCACCGGGGAGCTGTTTTTT CASSYGDTATGELFF - TRBJ2-2 TRBV6-5 15
TGTGCCAGCAGCTTAAGGGAGGCGGGCTACGAGCAGTACTTC CASSLREAGYEQYF - TRBJ2-7 TRBV7-2 14
TGTGCCAGCAGTACCCACGGGACAGGGGCAAACGAGCAGTACTTC CASSTHGTGANEQYF TRBD1 TRBJ2-7 TRBV28 15
TGCAGCGTTGAATTAGTCTACGAGCAGTACTTC CSVELVYEQYF - TRBJ2-7 TRBV29-1 11
TGTGCCAGCAGCACAGGGTTCGAGCAGTACTTC CASSTGFEQYF - TRBJ2-7 TRBV2 11
TGTGCCAGCACCTCAGCGGGAGTCGCCTACGAGCAGTACTTC CASTSAGVAYEQYF TRBD2 TRBJ2-7 TRBV27 14
TGTGCCAGTAATTTATTACAGGCGCCGAACACTGAAGCTTTCTTT CASNLLQAPNTEAFF - TRBJ1-1 TRBV19 15
TGTGCCAGTAGTATGGTAACAGGGAGTGGGACCGGGGAGCTGTTTTTT CASSMVTGSGTGELFF - TRBJ2-2 TRBV19 16
TGTGCCAGCAGTTACTCGGAGTCCGACAATGAGCAGTTCTTC CASSYSESDNEQFF - TRBJ2-1 TRBV6-5 14